These T cell receptor beta chains were read from a single sample in a study of shared clonotypes between healthy human individuals. The method was immunoSEQ multiplex PCR; TCRdb's version includes in-frame clones alone and lacks a portion of them. The sample consists of some 1.1 million clones, about 72% of them appearing once. The sequenced sample consisted of memory CD4+ T cells from PBMCs. The receptors were sampled from a man aged 18 to 29 in good health. Some clones in this sample may be carry-over from other donors' samples. CDR3s include the opening cysteine and the closing phenylalanine or tryptophan. The D gene is left open where the match is weak. Clone size is stated in some rows and not others, as once, few, many or a class when expanded.

J: TRBJ2-5
D: TRBD2
V: TRBV28
size: .
DNA: TGTGCCAGCAGCCCACGTCCGGGGAGACTAGCGGGATGGGAGACCCAGTACTTC
CDR3: CASSPRPGRLAGWETQYF

J: TRBJ1-4
D: TRBD1
V: TRBV5-5
size: .
DNA: TGTGCCAGCAGCTACGACACACAGGGGTCAACTAATGAAAAACTGTTTTTT
CDR3: CASSYDTQGSTNEKLFF

J: TRBJ1-2
D: .
V: TRBV14
size: .
DNA: TGTGCCAGCAGCCATGTAGCGGGACACAACTATGGCTACACCTTC
CDR3: CASSHVAGHNYGYTF

J: TRBJ2-7
D: .
V: TRBV27
size: once
DNA: TGTGCCAGCAGTCCCAGGGGCGAGCAGTACTTC
CDR3: CASSPRGEQYF

J: TRBJ1-2
D: .
V: TRBV27
size: .
DNA: TGTGCCAGCAGTTTACCCGGGCCGCCTTATGGCTACACCTTC
CDR3: CASSLPGPPYGYTF

J: TRBJ2-2
D: TRBD2
V: TRBV2
size: .
DNA: TGTGCCAGCAGTGAACTCGGGGCGGGAGGCGTCACCGGGGAGCTGTTTTTT
CDR3: CASSELGAGGVTGELFF

J: TRBJ1-1
D: TRBD1
V: TRBV28
size: .
DNA: TGTGCCAGCAGTTTGGCGCAGGGGGCAAGGACTGAAGCTTTCTTT
CDR3: CASSLAQGARTEAFF

J: TRBJ2-1
D: .
V: TRBV5-1
size: few
DNA: TGCGCCAGCAGCTTGAGAGGGGATGACAATGAGCAGTTCTTC
CDR3: CASSLRGDDNEQFF

J: TRBJ2-3
D: TRBD2
V: TRBV19
size: .
DNA: TGTGCCAGTAGAACCGGGACTAGCGGCTCCACAGATACGCAGTATTTT
CDR3: CASRTGTSGSTDTQYF

J: TRBJ2-2
D: .
V: TRBV2
size: .
DNA: TGTGCCAGCAGTGGGGAACACTTCACCGGGGAGCTGTTTTTT
CDR3: CASSGEHFTGELFF

J: TRBJ2-2
D: .
V: TRBV6-5
size: .
DNA: TGTGCCAGCAGTTACTTAGCGGTGAACACCGGGGAGCTGTTTTTT
CDR3: CASSYLAVNTGELFF

J: TRBJ2-5
D: TRBD2
V: TRBV19
size: .
DNA: TGTGCCAGTAGTATAGGATCTAGCGGGATCGGGACCCAGTACTTC
CDR3: CASSIGSSGIGTQYF

J: TRBJ2-5
D: .
V: TRBV21-1
size: once
DNA: TGTGCCAGCAGCAAAGGCCAGGGGAAACAAGAGACCCAGTACTTC
CDR3: CASSKGQGKQETQYF

J: TRBJ1-5
D: .
V: TRBV5-4
size: .
DNA: TGTGCCAGCAGCTTTGATCGGGTCAGGCTAAGTCTGAGCAATCAGCCCCAGCATTTT
CDR3: CASSFDRVRLSLSNQPQHF

J: TRBJ2-3
D: .
V: TRBV27
size: .
DNA: TGTGCCAGCAGCCGACTAGGCAACACAGATACGCAGTATTTT
CDR3: CASSRLGNTDTQYF

J: TRBJ2-7
D: TRBD2
V: TRBV11-2
size: few
DNA: TGTGCCAGCAGCTGGACTAGCGGGAGGGTGGGGCAGTACTTC
CDR3: CASSWTSGRVGQYF

J: TRBJ1-1
D: .
V: TRBV19
size: .
DNA: TGTGCCAGTAGTATAGATCTCCCAGTCTACATGAACACTGAAGCTTTCTTT
CDR3: CASSIDLPVYMNTEAFF

J: TRBJ2-1
D: TRBD2
V: TRBV11-3
size: .
DNA: TGTGCCAGCAGCTTAGGGGGACTAGTAAATGAGCAGTTCTTC
CDR3: CASSLGGLVNEQFF

J: TRBJ2-6
D: .
V: TRBV6-5
size: .
DNA: TGTGCCAGCAGTTATAGGGTTTCTGGGGCCAACGTCCTGACTTTC
CDR3: CASSYRVSGANVLTF

J: TRBJ1-1
D: .
V: TRBV29-1
size: .
DNA: TGCAGCGTCGGGGCCATCAAGGACACTGAAGCTTTCTTT
CDR3: CSVGAIKDTEAFF

J: TRBJ2-7
D: .
V: TRBV5-5
size: .
DNA: TGTGCCAGCAGCTTGGCGGCAGGACCAAGCTCCTACGAGCAGTACTTC
CDR3: CASSLAAGPSSYEQYF

J: TRBJ1-2
D: TRBD1
V: TRBV28
size: .
DNA: TGTGCCAGCGACCCAAAACGACAGGGTTCGGAAGGCTACACCTTC
CDR3: CASDPKRQGSEGYTF

J: TRBJ1-2
D: .
V: TRBV29-1
size: .
DNA: TGCAGCGTTGAAACCCTCCACTCGGCGGGGACTGGGTATGGCTACACCTTC
CDR3: CSVETLHSAGTGYGYTF

J: TRBJ2-2
D: TRBD1
V: TRBV7-2
size: .
DNA: TGTGCAAGCAGCTTTAACAGGGGCACCGGGGAGCTGTTTTTT
CDR3: CASSFNRGTGELFF

J: TRBJ2-5
D: .
V: TRBV27
size: .
DNA: TGTGCCAGCAGTTTCCGGGGCGGAGGGTACCAAGAGACCCAGTACTTC
CDR3: CASSFRGGGYQETQYF

J: TRBJ1-2
D: TRBD1
V: TRBV27
size: .
DNA: TGTGCCAGCAGTTATACGGACAGGGACTATGGCTACACCTTC
CDR3: CASSYTDRDYGYTF

J: TRBJ2-7
D: .
V: TRBV4-1
size: .
DNA: TGCGCCAGCAGCCAAGTCCGGACAGAGCTCTCCTACGAGCAGTACTTC
CDR3: CASSQVRTELSYEQYF

J: TRBJ2-2
D: .
V: TRBV6-5
size: .
DNA: TGTGCCAGCAGTGGTCTACAGACCACCGGGGAGCTGTTTTTT
CDR3: CASSGLQTTGELFF

J: TRBJ1-1
D: .
V: TRBV10-3
size: .
DNA: TGTGCCATCAGTGAGGCCCAGGGAAACACTGAAGCTTTCTTT
CDR3: CAISEAQGNTEAFF

J: TRBJ2-7
D: .
V: TRBV5-1
size: .
DNA: TGCGCCAGCAGCTTGGCCGTGAACTCGTACTACGAGCAGTACTTC
CDR3: CASSLAVNSYYEQYF

J: TRBJ2-1
D: .
V: TRBV4-1
size: .
DNA: TGCGCCAGCAGCCGAACCGGGCCCACTTGGGTAGGAGGGGAGCAGTTCTTC
CDR3: CASSRTGPTWVGGEQFF

J: TRBJ1-5
D: .
V: TRBV23-1
size: .
DNA: TGCGCCAGCAGGCCCAACTCGGGGGGGGCAGGGGGCAATCAGCCCCAGCATTTT
CDR3: CASRPNSGGAGGNQPQHF

J: TRBJ2-2
D: TRBD2
V: TRBV29-1
size: .
DNA: TGCAGCGTTGAGGGCGGGAGTGGCACCGGGGAGCTGTTTTTT
CDR3: CSVEGGSGTGELFF

J: TRBJ2-7
D: TRBD1
V: TRBV5-3
size: .
DNA: TGTGCCAGAAGCCCAGGACAGGGGGGGTACGAGCAGTACTTC
CDR3: CARSPGQGGYEQYF

J: TRBJ2-1
D: .
V: TRBV4-3
size: .
DNA: TGCGCCAGCAGCCAGACCGCCGGGAGTGGTTGGAATGAGCAGTTCTTC
CDR3: CASSQTAGSGWNEQFF

J: TRBJ2-5
D: .
V: TRBV6-5
size: .
DNA: TGTGCCAGCAGTCTTCGGGGGAAGACCCAGTACTTC
CDR3: CASSLRGKTQYF

J: TRBJ1-2
D: TRBD1
V: TRBV7-2
size: many
DNA: TGTGCCAGCAGCCTTACCACAGGGGGCTGGGGCTACACCTTC
CDR3: CASSLTTGGWGYTF

J: TRBJ1-1
D: .
V: TRBV4-3
size: .
DNA: TGCGCCAGCAGCCAAGAAACCGGGCGGAACACTGAAGCTTTCTTT
CDR3: CASSQETGRNTEAFF

J: TRBJ2-5
D: .
V: TRBV7-2
size: .
DNA: TGTGCCAGCAGCCCCCTTGTGGGCTCCGGAGTGGAGACCCAGTACTTC
CDR3: CASSPLVGSGVETQYF

J: TRBJ2-7
D: .
V: TRBV6-1
size: .
DNA: TGTGCCAGCAGTGAAGCTAACACTTCCCCTACCTACGAGCAGTACTTC
CDR3: CASSEANTSPTYEQYF

J: TRBJ2-3
D: TRBD2
V: TRBV5-8
size: .
DNA: TGTGCCAGCAGCTTGTTTCCTAGCGGGAGGAGGTCAGATACGCAGTATTTT
CDR3: CASSLFPSGRRSDTQYF

J: TRBJ2-7
D: .
V: TRBV18
size: .
DNA: TGTGCCAGCTCACAGGGTATTACCTACGAGCAGTACTTC
CDR3: CASSQGITYEQYF

J: TRBJ1-1
D: TRBD1
V: TRBV19
size: .
DNA: TGTGCCAGTAAAAAAGGACAGGCCGGCACTGAAGCTTTCTTT
CDR3: CASKKGQAGTEAFF

J: TRBJ1-1
D: .
V: TRBV28
size: .
DNA: TGTGCCAGCAGTGGACGTTCTGAAGCTTTCTTT
CDR3: CASSGRSEAFF

J: TRBJ2-7
D: .
V: TRBV7-3
size: few
DNA: TGTGCCAGCAGCCCCCCGAACTCCTACGAGCAGTACTTC
CDR3: CASSPPNSYEQYF

J: TRBJ1-1
D: .
V: TRBV18
size: .
DNA: TGTGCCAGCTCACCGGACCCCGCCGGGACTGAAGCTTTCTTT
CDR3: CASSPDPAGTEAFF

J: TRBJ1-3
D: .
V: TRBV18
size: once
DNA: TGTGCCAGCTCACCATTTGAATCGTCCGGAAACACCATATATTTT
CDR3: CASSPFESSGNTIYF

J: TRBJ1-5
D: .
V: TRBV7-6
size: .
DNA: TGTGCCAGCAGCCCCTCCGGGGATCAGCCCCAGCATTTT
CDR3: CASSPSGDQPQHF

J: TRBJ2-7
D: TRBD2
V: TRBV5-1
size: few
DNA: TGCGCCAGCAGCCCAACTAGCGGGAGGACCGGCGAGCAGTACTTC
CDR3: CASSPTSGRTGEQYF

J: TRBJ1-2
D: .
V: TRBV12-2
size: .
DNA: TGTGCAAGTCGCTTAGTCACAGGGGGTAACGGTGGCTACACCTTC
CDR3: CASRLVTGGNGGYTF

J: TRBJ2-7
D: TRBD1
V: TRBV11-2
size: once
DNA: TGTGCCAGCAGAAAGCCGGGACAGGACCCCTACGAGCAGTACTTC
CDR3: CASRKPGQDPYEQYF

J: TRBJ1-5
D: TRBD1
V: TRBV5-1
size: .
DNA: TGCGCCAGCAGCTCCGAGGGGGCAGATCAGCCCCAGCATTTT
CDR3: CASSSEGADQPQHF

J: TRBJ2-5
D: .
V: TRBV6-4
size: .
DNA: TGTGCCAGCAGTGACGCCGGGATCGTCCAAGAGACCCAGTACTTC
CDR3: CASSDAGIVQETQYF

J: TRBJ2-1
D: .
V: TRBV6-1
size: .
DNA: TGTGCCAGCTGGTGGAAGGAATTATACAATGAGCAGTTCTTC
CDR3: CASWWKELYNEQFF